The 6 T cell receptor beta chains below were found in one sample sequenced in a study of response to subunit inactivated influenza vaccine. TCRdb re-analysed the RT-PCR reads in MiXCR, keeping a single row per CDR3 protein. The sample yields more than 450,000 distinct CDR3 sequences, approximately 10% seen once. This same sample was also taken into another study, of T cells expressing NK-cell markers. That paper states: Production of TCR beta cDNA relied on 5'RACE template switching with UMIs.

Source: PBMCs from blood, taken on the day of vaccination. These receptors were collected from a man aged 45 to 65 who received an inactivated influenza vaccine.

V gene TRBV29-1 combines with J gene TRBJ2-3, with D perhaps TRBD2 (6 bases). V gave up 1 base and J gave up 8 bases, with 10 bases separating them. Germline lookup yields CDR1 SQVTM and CDR2 ANQGSEA. This CDR3 region has 12 residues. The CDR3 loop reads CSVEASGGTQYF. The CDR3 DNA reads as TGCAGCGTTGAAGCCTCCGGGGGTACGCAGTATTTT.

The chain joins TRBV10-3 to TRBJ2-2; maybe TRBD2 (5 bases). Between the trimmed V and J ends, which lost 8 bases and 7 bases, there was a span of 20 bases. The CDR3 extends over 15 amino acids. Germline CDR1 ENHRY, CDR2 SYGVKD. CDR3 loop: CAIAEGSIRGGELFF. DNA for the CDR3: TGTGCCATCGCCGAAGGATCGATTCGGGGCGGGGAGCTGTTTTTT.

J is TRBJ2-1 and V is TRBV7-2; TRBD1 matches 7 bases. In germline, CDR1 is SGHTA, CDR2 FQGNSA. This CDR3 has 17 residues. V dropped 1 base and J dropped 0; count of bases not matched to a gene: 6. The CDR3 DNA reads TGTGCCAGCAGCTTAGTCCCAGGGGGTATCTCCTACAATGAGCAGTTCTTC. It translates to CASSLVPGGISYNEQFF.

This rearrangement joins TRBV3-1 to TRBJ2-7; D is uncertain. Trimming left V 5 bases short and J 3 bases short, with 8 bases between. Germline CDR1 LGHDT, CDR2 YNNKEL (reference sequence). The CDR3 spans 12 residues. This CDR3 reads CASSRVIYEQYF. The CDR3 nucleotides are TGTGCCAGCAGCAGGGTCATCTACGAGCAGTACTTC.

The chain couples TRBV3-1 to TRBJ2-7; TRBD1 is a possible D gene (6 bases). In germline, CDR1 is LGHDT, CDR2 YNNKEL (reference sequence). The length of the CDR3 is 15 residues. The germline V and J ends were trimmed by 4 bases and 2 bases, with 15 bases remaining between them. The CDR3 DNA reads TGTGCCAGCAGCCCCACAGGGACCAAGACCTACGAGCAGTACTTC. Translating it yields CASSPTGTKTYEQYF.

This clonotype was observed a handful of times. V gene TRBV29-1 combines with J gene TRBJ1-1; D unclear. The CDR3 covers 13 residues. CDR1 and CDR2 from the germline V gene are SQVTM and ANQGSEA. V shed 7 bases and J shed 0 bases, with 12 bases lying between them. CDR3 nucleotide sequence: TGCAGCGGCGGCCCCTTACTGAACACTGAAGCTTTCTTT. Residues: CSGGPLLNTEAFF.